This T cell receptor beta chain was sequenced for a study of CD8 T cells in ankylosing spondylitis. Overall study findings and caveats: Blood of patients with ankylosing spondylitis appeared to be characterized by a TCR beta motif of eight highly homologous variants. Disease-associated clonotypes exhibited CD8+ identity and were relatively infrequent in peripheral blood.

Quantitative 5'-RACE with molecular barcodes generated TCR beta libraries. TCRdb called the 5' RACE reads again in MiXCR, with one record for every CDR3 protein. The sample carries 700,000 to 1,000,000 distinct CDR3 sequences, 12% recorded once. This clonotype was seen more than once but under ten times. Its antigen is unidentified. V was clipped by 5 bases and J by 2 bases, with 15 bases between them. The CDR3 extends over 15 amino acids. Per germline, CDR1 MNHNS and CDR2 SASEGT. The sequence was collected from a male donor with ankylosing spondylitis. The sample was blood, either unsorted or a sorted T cell fraction (not recorded which). The chain combines TRBV6-1 with TRBJ1-1, with D tentatively TRBD1 (6 bases). The DNA for the CDR3 is TGTGCCAGCAGTCGAACGCCGGGGGCAAACACTGAAGCTTTCTTT. Translated: CASSRTPGANTEAFF.